A single sample is the source of the 30 T cell receptor beta chains below, sequenced in a study of T cell responses to AZD1222 COVID-19 vaccine. Generated by immunoSEQ multiplex PCR, the TCRdb table keeps only in-frame clones and is missing some. This sample yields some 130,000 clones, of which over 85% are seen a single time; approximately 0.85% belongs to the top ten. This sample comprised peripheral blood, obtained on day 0 of AZD1222 vaccination. All receptors derive from an adult in good health.

This sequence joins TRBV19 and TRBJ1-2, with D possibly being TRBD1 (5 bases). The CDR3 spans 13 residues. From germline, CDR1 is LNHDA and CDR2 SQIVND (reference sequence). Between the trimmed V and J ends, which lost 4 bases and 7 bases, there was a span of 13 bases. Here the CDR3 DNA reads TGTGCCAGTAGTAGGGACCGGGTGTTTGGCTACACCTTC. It translates to CASSRDRVFGYTF.

The genes are TRBV9 and TRBJ1-4, with a tentative D call TRBD1 (5 bases). Deletions cut 4 bases from V and 7 bases from J, with 14 bases between. This CDR3 contains 14 residues. Germline-derived CDR1 and CDR2 are SGDLS and YYNGEE. The CDR3 bases are TGTGCCAGCAGCTCCCGCAGGGAGGGTGAAAAACTGTTTTTT. Encoded protein: CASSSRREGEKLFF.

The genes are TRBV7-8 and TRBJ1-6; D is perhaps TRBD1 (5 bases). The CDR3 consists of 14 residues. V was trimmed by 3 bases and J by 9 bases, leaving 12 bases between them. Germline assignment: CDR1 SGHVS and CDR2 FQNEAQ. CDR3 sequence: CASSLDPGGSPLHF. The CDR3 DNA is TGTGCCAGCAGCTTGGACCCGGGGGGTTCACCCCTCCACTTT.

The rearrangement links TRBV7-2 to TRBJ2-2; D is unresolved. V was cut by 3 bases and J by 4 bases, with 6 bases left in between. Germline lookup yields CDR1 SGHTA and CDR2 FQGNSA. CDR3 length: 13 amino acids. The CDR3 here is CASSFDRTGELFF. For the CDR3, the DNA is TGTGCCAGCAGCTTCGATCGCACCGGGGAGCTGTTTTTT.

The V and J genes are TRBV5-5 and TRBJ1-2, with unresolved D. The length of the CDR3 is 14 residues. V was pared by 0 bases and J by 0 bases, with 6 bases between. Germline loops: CDR1 SGHKS, CDR2 YYEKEE (reference sequence). The CDR3 DNA sequence: TGTGCCAGCAGCTTGGTAGGAGCTAACTATGGCTACACCTTC. It codes for CASSLVGANYGYTF.

The CDR3 DNA sequence: TGTGCCAGCAGGGGGGAACAGGTCTTTAATGAAAAACTGTTTTTT. This codes for CASRGEQVFNEKLFF. The chain recombines TRBV6-5 with TRBJ1-4, with D tentatively TRBD1 (5 bases). Germline CDR1 and CDR2: MNHEY and SVGAGI. The CDR3 consists of 15 residues. Deletions cut 6 bases from V and 4 bases from J, with 15 bases between.

The count of this clone is one. The rearrangement uses TRBV10-3 and TRBJ2-1, with D perhaps matching TRBD2 (5 bases). The CDR3 is 16 amino acids. Deletions cut 3 bases from V and 6 bases from J, with 18 bases between. From germline, CDR1 is ENHRY and CDR2 SYGVKD. DNA for the CDR3: TGTGCCATCAGTGATTTCGAATTGACTAAACCCAATGAGCAGTTCTTC. Its translation is CAISDFELTKPNEQFF.

The CDR3 loop is CASRKDRTQETQYF. For the CDR3, the DNA is TGTGCCAGCAGAAAAGACAGGACCCAAGAGACCCAGTACTTC. J is TRBJ2-5 and V is TRBV3-1 (or the pseudogene TRBV3-2); a possible D gene is TRBD1 (6 bases). This CDR3 has 14 amino acids. Germline CDR1 is LGHDT and CDR2 is YNNKEL (reference sequence). V was cut by 6 bases and J by 1 base, with 12 bases left in between.

The chain has TRBV3-1 (or the pseudogene TRBV3-2) and TRBJ1-4, with 9 bases that match TRBD1. Germline V gene data show CDR1 as LGHDT and CDR2 as YNNKEL (reference sequence). V shed 3 bases, J shed 10 bases, and the junction held 9 bases outside the gene matches. CDR3 size: 15 residues. The CDR3 protein is CASSQRGTGSAKLFF. The DNA of the CDR3 is TGTGCCAGCAGCCAGAGGGGGACAGGGTCTGCAAAACTGTTTTTT.

The chain recombines TRBV2 with TRBJ2-2, with TRBD1 as a possible D gene (5 bases). The ends were cut back, 3 bases at V and 6 bases at J, with 11 bases in the middle. There are 14 residues in the CDR3. From germline, CDR1 is SNHLY and CDR2 FYNNEI. In DNA, the CDR3 is TGTGCCAGCAGTGAGGCAGACAGATCCGGGGAGCTGTTTTTT. This sequence encodes CASSEADRSGELFF.

This clone appeared a single time. J is TRBJ1-5 and V is TRBV12-3 or TRBV12-4; D call uncertain. Trimming pared 5 bases from V and 6 bases from J, leaving 11 bases between. There are 13 residues in the CDR3. The CDR3: CASSPGDGQPQHF. In DNA form, the CDR3 reads TGTGCCAGCAGTCCCGGGGATGGTCAGCCCCAGCATTTT.

The chain uses TRBV25-1 and TRBJ1-2; D gene ambiguous. Deletions cut 3 bases from V and 3 bases from J, with 8 bases between. This CDR3 has 13 amino acids. The germline gives CDR1 MGHDK, CDR2 SYGVNS. CDR3 nucleotides: TGTGCCAGCAGTGAGGGGAGGGACTATGGCTACACCTTC. Its translation is CASSEGRDYGYTF.

V and J are TRBV6-5 and TRBJ2-5, with D possibly being TRBD1 (5 bases). In germline, CDR1 is MNHEY, CDR2 SVGAGI. This CDR3 comprises 13 residues. Trimming cost V 7 bases and J 4 bases, with 13 bases left between them. CDR3 DNA: TGTGCCAGCATCGATAGGGGTGGAGAGACCCAGTACTTC. Residues: CASIDRGGETQYF.

The rearrangement links TRBV3-1 (or the pseudogene TRBV3-2) to TRBJ1-6, with 7 bases that match TRBD1. This CDR3 region has 16 residues. V shed 1 base and J 9 bases; nucleotides not matched to a gene: 9. CDR1 and CDR2 from the germline V gene are LGHDT and YNNKEL (reference sequence). The CDR3 loop reads CASSQASGRGVSPLHF. CDR3 sequence (DNA): TGTGCCAGCAGCCAAGCGTCCGGCAGGGGGGTTTCACCCCTCCACTTT.

The chain employs TRBV29-1 and TRBJ1-2, with D possibly TRBD1 on 6 matching bases. This CDR3 contains 14 residues. V lost 1 base and J 2 bases, leaving 11 bases between the germline ends. The germline V gene encodes CDR1 SQVTM and CDR2 ANQGSEA. In DNA form, the CDR3 reads TGCAGCGTTGAAGCGTGGGGGCTGAACTATGGCTACACCTTC. It translates to CSVEAWGLNYGYTF.

The chain joins TRBV30 to TRBJ1-6; D gene uncertain. Germline CDR1 reads GTSNPN; CDR2 reads SVGIG (reference sequence). The CDR3 runs 13 residues. V was pared by 3 bases and J by 8 bases, with 11 bases between. CDR3 sequence reads: CAWRFAGYSPLHF. The CDR3 bases are TGTGCCTGGAGGTTCGCGGGGTATTCACCCCTCCACTTT.

The rearrangement links TRBV24-1 to TRBJ2-3; D ambiguous. Trimming cost V 3 bases and J 5 bases, with 5 bases left between them. Germline V CDR1 and CDR2: KGHDR, SFDVKD. This CDR3 contains 12 residues. CDR3 sequence: CATSDPGDTQYF. The DNA for the CDR3 is TGTGCCACCAGTGATCCGGGAGATACGCAGTATTTT.

The V gene is TRBV19, the J gene TRBJ1-2, with D uncertain. The CDR3 sequence is 12 residues long. V gave up 4 bases and J gave up 3 bases, with 6 bases separating them. Looked up from germline, CDR1 is LNHDA and CDR2 is SQIVND (reference sequence). CDR3: CASSSRDYGYTF. The CDR3 DNA reads TGTGCCAGTAGTAGTAGAGACTATGGCTACACCTTC.

The chain uses TRBV7-9 and TRBJ1-5, with D perhaps TRBD1 (5 bases). The V gene lost 5 bases and the J gene lost 3 bases, with 14 bases spanning the gap. Germline V lookup: CDR1 SEHNR, CDR2 FQNEAQ (reference sequence). The CDR3 extends over 15 amino acids. CDR3 amino acids: CASSDGMGVNQPQHF. The CDR3 DNA sequence: TGTGCCAGCAGCGACGGGATGGGGGTCAATCAGCCCCAGCATTTT.

V is TRBV3-1 (or the pseudogene TRBV3-2) and J is TRBJ1-1; D might be TRBD1 (6 bases). The CDR3 has 13 amino acids. Per the germline V gene, CDR1 is LGHDT and CDR2 is YNNKEL (reference sequence). Trimming left V 6 bases short and J 4 bases short, with 12 bases between. CDR3 in DNA: TGTGCCAGCAGGGAACAGGGTTTCACTGAAGCTTTCTTT. It encodes CASREQGFTEAFF.

This clone was seen a single time. This rearrangement joins TRBV3-1 (or the pseudogene TRBV3-2) to TRBJ2-7; TRBD2 matches at 7 bases. The J segment lost 6 bases and the V segment lost 3 bases, leaving 17 bases of the junction unmatched. The CDR3 is made up of 17 amino acids. Germline CDR1 reads LGHDT; CDR2 reads YNNKEL (reference sequence). The CDR3 bases are TGTGCCAGCAGCCACCGCGGGGGACCAGGTCGGCAGAGCGAGCAGTACTTC. Amino acid sequence: CASSHRGGPGRQSEQYF.

The chain is built from TRBV14 and TRBJ1-1, with D possibly TRBD1 on 6 matching bases. Germline V gives CDR1 SGHDN, CDR2 FVKESK. This CDR3 is 15 amino acids long. The V end lost 2 bases, the J end lost 3 bases, and 13 bases lay between the germline ends. The CDR3 coding sequence is TGTGCCAGCAGCCAAAGGGGGAGGAGTTACACTGAAGCTTTCTTT. This sequence encodes CASSQRGRSYTEAFF. The entire variable domain, with the rest obtained from reference TRBV14 and TRBJ1-1, is as follows: EAGVTQFPSHSVIEKGQTVTLRCDPISGHDNLYWYRRVMGKEIKFLLHFVKESKQDESGMPNNRFLAERTGGTYSTLKVQPAELEDSGVYFCASSQRGRSYTEAFFGQGTRLTVV.

This chain links TRBV7-2 with TRBJ2-3; 7 positions agree with TRBD1. Germline V gene data show CDR1 as SGHTA and CDR2 as FQGNSA. Losses at the gene ends were 5 bases for V and 4 bases for J; bases not matched to a gene: 3. This CDR3 is 13 amino acids long. CDR3 nucleotide sequence: TGTGCCAGCAGCCCCCAGGGGGCAGATACGCAGTATTTT. It yields the protein CASSPQGADTQYF.

The chain recombines TRBV18 with TRBJ2-2, with D unresolved. Trimming removed 3 bases at V and 5 bases at J, with 4 bases between. CDR1 and CDR2 (germline): KGHSH, LQKENI. This CDR3 is built from 12 residues. CDR3: CASSPETGELFF. CDR3 nucleotide sequence: TGTGCCAGCTCACCTGAAACCGGGGAGCTGTTTTTT.

This rearrangement joins TRBV7-9 to TRBJ2-7; D assignment may be TRBD1 or TRBD2 (6 bases each). V lost 1 base, J lost 5 bases, and 15 bases lay in between. Germline V CDR1 and CDR2: SEHNR, FQNEAQ (reference sequence). The CDR3 is 15 residues long. This CDR3 is CASSLEERGRNEQYF. CDR3 coding DNA: TGTGCCAGCAGCTTAGAGGAGAGGGGGAGGAACGAGCAGTACTTC.

V is TRBV4-1 and J is TRBJ1-4; the match to TRBD1 covers 8 bases. The ends lost 3 bases at V and 4 bases at J; junction bases unmatched: 7. Germline CDR1 MGHRA, CDR2 YSYEKL. This CDR3 spans 16 amino acids. The CDR3 spells CASSHGQGKGNEKLFF. The CDR3 coding sequence is TGCGCCAGCAGCCATGGACAGGGAAAGGGTAATGAAAAACTGTTTTTT.

The V call is TRBV27, the J call TRBJ2-7; TRBD2 matches at 7 bases. Trimming cost V 3 bases and J 3 bases; bases outside gene matches: 5. This CDR3 spans 14 amino acids. CDR1 and CDR2 (germline): MNHEY, SMNVEV (reference sequence). The CDR3 loop reads CASSFGTGGYEQYF. The CDR3 region has the DNA TGTGCCAGCAGTTTTGGCACGGGGGGCTACGAGCAGTACTTC.

The rearrangement uses TRBV5-4 and TRBJ1-5, with a possible D match to TRBD1 (5 bases). This CDR3 contains 13 residues. V lost 4 bases, J lost 1 base, and 6 bases lay in between. Germline CDR1 and CDR2: SGHNT and YYREEE (reference sequence). The chain's CDR3 is CASSRDSNQPQHF. The CDR3 region has the DNA TGTGCCAGCAGCAGGGACAGCAATCAGCCCCAGCATTTT.

The chain couples TRBV5-1 to TRBJ1-2, with 8 bases identical to TRBD1. The J segment lost 7 bases and the V segment lost 3 bases, leaving 5 bases of the junction unmatched. In germline, CDR1 is SGHRS, CDR2 YFSETQ. The CDR3 consists of 13 residues. In DNA, the CDR3 is TGCGCCAGCAGCTGGACAGGGTTGGGTGGCTACACCTTC. Residues: CASSWTGLGGYTF.

The rearrangement links TRBV10-3 to TRBJ2-1; no clear D gene. The CDR3 loop spans 15 amino acids. The V and J ends lost 2 bases and 8 bases respectively, with 16 bases between them. Germline CDR1 reads ENHRY; CDR2 reads SYGVKD. The CDR3 sequence: CAISEGVRSGDEQFF. The CDR3 coding sequence is TGTGCCATCAGTGAGGGAGTCAGGTCGGGCGATGAGCAGTTCTTC.